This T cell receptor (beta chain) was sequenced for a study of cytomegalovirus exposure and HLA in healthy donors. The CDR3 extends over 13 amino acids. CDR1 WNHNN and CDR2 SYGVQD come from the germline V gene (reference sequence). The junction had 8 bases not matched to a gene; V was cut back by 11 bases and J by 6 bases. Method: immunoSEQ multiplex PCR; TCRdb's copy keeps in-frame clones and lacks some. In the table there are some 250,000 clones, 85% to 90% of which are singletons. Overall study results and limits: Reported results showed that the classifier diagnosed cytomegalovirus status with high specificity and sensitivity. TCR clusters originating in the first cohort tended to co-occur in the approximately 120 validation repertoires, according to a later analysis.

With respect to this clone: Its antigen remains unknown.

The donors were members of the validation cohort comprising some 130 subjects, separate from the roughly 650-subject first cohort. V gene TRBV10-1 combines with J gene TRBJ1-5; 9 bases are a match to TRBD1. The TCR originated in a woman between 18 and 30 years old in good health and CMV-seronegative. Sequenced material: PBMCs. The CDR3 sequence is CAHPGQGCQPQHF. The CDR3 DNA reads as TGCGCCCACCCGGGACAGGGTTGTCAGCCCCAGCATTTT.